These T cell receptor beta chains were read from a single sample in a study of T cell responses to AZD1222 COVID-19 vaccine. Assay used: immunoSEQ multiplex PCR; TCRdb lists only in-frame clones, some missing. The table shows about 140,000 clones, with 75% to 90% occurring only once. The material was peripheral blood, obtained on day 0 of AZD1222 vaccination. All receptors derive from an adult in good health. CDR3s include the opening cysteine and the closing phenylalanine or tryptophan. The order of the fields is D gene, V gene, clone size, J gene, CDR3 protein, CDR3 DNA. A D gene is named only where the DNA matches it firmly. Only some rows state a clone size, as once, few, many or a class for expanded clones.

d_gene: -; v_gene: TRBV6-6; abundance: few; j_gene: TRBJ1-2; CDR3aa: CASSPDSLYGYTF; CDR3nt: TGTGCCAGCAGTCCGGACAGCCTATATGGCTACACCTTC
d_gene: TRBD1; v_gene: TRBV19; abundance: -; j_gene: TRBJ1-5; CDR3aa: CASSTGGSQPQHF; CDR3nt: TGTGCCAGTAGTACAGGGGGGAGTCAGCCCCAGCATTTT
d_gene: -; v_gene: TRBV28; abundance: -; j_gene: TRBJ1-2; CDR3aa: CASSLTAEEKTQGYTF; CDR3nt: TGTGCCAGCAGTTTAACCGCGGAGGAAAAGACTCAGGGCTACACCTTC
d_gene: -; v_gene: TRBV16; abundance: -; j_gene: TRBJ1-2; CDR3aa: CASSQGTFGTF; CDR3nt: TGTGCCAGCAGCCAAGGGACTTTCGGCACCTTC
d_gene: -; v_gene: TRBV10-3; abundance: -; j_gene: TRBJ1-1; CDR3aa: CATYRLRDTHWWNTEAFF; CDR3nt: TGTGCCACTTACCGCCTCCGGGACACACACTGGTGGAACACTGAAGCTTTCTTT
d_gene: -; v_gene: TRBV7-9; abundance: -; j_gene: TRBJ1-1; CDR3aa: CASSLDVGTMWAEAFF; CDR3nt: TGTGCCAGCAGCTTGGATGTCGGGACCATGTGGGCTGAAGCTTTCTTT
d_gene: TRBD2; v_gene: TRBV30; abundance: -; j_gene: TRBJ2-3; CDR3aa: CAWSVGTSGHTDTQYF; CDR3nt: TGTGCCTGGAGTGTTGGGACTAGTGGCCACACAGATACGCAGTATTTT
d_gene: -; v_gene: TRBV28; abundance: -; j_gene: TRBJ1-1; CDR3aa: CASIPPGGAKKAAFF; CDR3nt: TGTGCCAGCATCCCTCCTGGGGGGGCCAAGAAAGCGGCTTTCTTT
d_gene: -; v_gene: TRBV9; abundance: -; j_gene: TRBJ1-6; CDR3aa: CASSFDSLNSPLHF; CDR3nt: TGTGCCAGCAGCTTCGACAGCCTCAATTCACCCCTCCACTTT
d_gene: TRBD1; v_gene: TRBV5-6; abundance: -; j_gene: TRBJ2-7; CDR3aa: CASSVAGTGVEQYF; CDR3nt: TGTGCCAGCAGCGTGGCCGGGACAGGGGTCGAGCAGTACTTC
d_gene: -; v_gene: TRBV28; abundance: -; j_gene: TRBJ2-7; CDR3aa: CASSRSRDGGQYF; CDR3nt: TGTGCCAGCAGCCGTTCCCGGGACGGCGGCCAGTACTTC
d_gene: -; v_gene: TRBV7-3; abundance: -; j_gene: TRBJ2-6; CDR3aa: CASSLIPVSGANVLTF; CDR3nt: TGTGCCAGCAGCTTAATCCCGGTCTCTGGGGCCAACGTCCTGACTTTC
d_gene: -; v_gene: TRBV30; abundance: -; j_gene: TRBJ2-7; CDR3aa: CAWKTGYEQYF; CDR3nt: TGTGCCTGGAAGACAGGATACGAGCAGTACTTC
d_gene: -; v_gene: TRBV9; abundance: -; j_gene: TRBJ2-7; CDR3aa: CASSEQDNSYEQYF; CDR3nt: TGTGCCAGCAGCGAGCAGGACAACTCCTACGAGCAGTACTTC
d_gene: -; v_gene: TRBV5-5; abundance: -; j_gene: TRBJ1-3; CDR3aa: CASSPGTAGNTIYF; CDR3nt: TGTGCCAGCAGCCCGGGGACGGCCGGAAACACCATATATTTT
d_gene: -; v_gene: TRBV18; abundance: -; j_gene: TRBJ1-3; CDR3aa: CASSPKAAVPTGNTIYF; CDR3nt: TGTGCCAGCTCACCGAAAGCGGCTGTCCCTACTGGAAACACCATATATTTT